One TCR beta chain is described in this entry. The antigen is not known. Primers: 60 Vbeta forward and 13 Jbeta reverse. Data came from immunoSEQ multiplex PCR; TCRdb stores just in-frame clones and leaves some out. The table includes 160,000 or so clones, about four fifths detected once. The sample is drawn from a study of cytomegalovirus exposure and HLA in healthy donors. Overall study results and limits: Reportedly, cytomegalovirus status was diagnosed with high sensitivity and specificity. Using a false discovery rate of 0.05, a later analysis showed that approximately 17,000 TCR beta sequences were associated with HLA alleles. The investigators catalogued 180 or so TCR beta chains as cytomegalovirus-associated.

The source material was PBMCs. The receptor was isolated from a man aged 45-65 years in good health and CMV-seropositive.

CDR3 in amino acids: CASSAGTGSGETQYF. DNA for the CDR3: TGCGCCAGCAGCGCAGGGACAGGGAGTGGGGAGACCCAGTACTTC. The chain has TRBV5-1 and TRBJ2-5; 9 nucleotides line up with TRBD1. The V gene end was trimmed by 4 bases and the J gene end by 5 bases; junction bases not matched to a gene: 9. Looked up from germline, CDR1 is SGHRS and CDR2 is YFSETQ. CDR3 length equals 15 residues.